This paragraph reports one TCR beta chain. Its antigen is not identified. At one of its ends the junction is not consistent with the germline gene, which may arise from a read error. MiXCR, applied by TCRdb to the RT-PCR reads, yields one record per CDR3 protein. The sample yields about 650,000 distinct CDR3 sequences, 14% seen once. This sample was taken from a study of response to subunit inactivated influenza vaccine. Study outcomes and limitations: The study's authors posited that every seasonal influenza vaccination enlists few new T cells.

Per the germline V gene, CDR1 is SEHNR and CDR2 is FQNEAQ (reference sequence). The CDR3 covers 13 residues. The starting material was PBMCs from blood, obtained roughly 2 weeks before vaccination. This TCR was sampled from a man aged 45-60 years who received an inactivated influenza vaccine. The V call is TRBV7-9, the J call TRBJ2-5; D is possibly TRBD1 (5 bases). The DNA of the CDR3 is TGTGCCAGCAGCCCTCCCGATCAGGGATCTTCGAACTTC. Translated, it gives CASSPPDQGSSNF. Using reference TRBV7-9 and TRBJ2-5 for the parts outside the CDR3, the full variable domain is DTGVSQNPRHKITKRGQNVTFRCDPISEHNRLYWYRQTLGQGPEFLTYFQNEAQLEKSRLLSDRFSAERPKGSFSTLEIQRTEQGDSAMYLCASSPPDQGSSNFGPGTRLLVL.